One and the same sample provided the 12 T cell receptor beta chains below, sequenced in a study of cytomegalovirus exposure and HLA in healthy donors. 13 Jbeta primers and 60 Vbeta primers were used for the PCR. The repertoire was sequenced with immunoSEQ multiplex PCR; TCRdb's copy has only in-frame clones and lacks some. The sample lists some 200,000 clones, over 65% occurring once. The sample was PBMCs. All receptors come from a woman in her fifties or sixties in good health and CMV-seropositive.

This clone was detected once. J is TRBJ2-7 and V is TRBV4-2, with D possibly being TRBD1 (6 bases). V was trimmed by 5 bases and J by 1 base, leaving 15 bases between them. The CDR3 extends over 15 amino acids. Germline CDR1 is LGHNA and CDR2 is YNFKEQ. The CDR3 region is CASSLEQGRSYEQYF. The CDR3 bases are TGTGCCAGCAGCTTGGAACAGGGCAGGTCCTACGAGCAGTACTTC.

The chain uses TRBV7-9 and TRBJ1-1; D unresolved. CDR1 and CDR2 from the germline V gene are SEHNR and FQNEAQ (reference sequence). The V and J ends lost 2 bases and 1 base respectively, with 8 bases between them. CDR3 size: 14 residues. The CDR3 sequence is CASSLLAGNTEAFF. In DNA form, the CDR3 reads TGTGCCAGCAGCTTATTGGCGGGGAACACTGAAGCTTTCTTT.

The J gene is TRBJ1-3, the V gene TRBV2, with D unclear. V was clipped by 7 bases and J by 0 bases, with 13 bases between them. CDR3 length: 15 residues. The germline CDR1 and CDR2 sequences are SNHLY and FYNNEI. The chain's CDR3 is CASIPRRVSGNTIYF. The DNA for the CDR3 is TGTGCCAGCATCCCCCGACGGGTCTCTGGAAACACCATATATTTT.

The chain links TRBV27 to TRBJ2-4; a possible D gene is TRBD2 (5 bases). V was trimmed by 6 bases and J by 3 bases, leaving 15 bases between them. This CDR3 has 15 amino acids. The germline CDR1 and CDR2 sequences are MNHEY and SMNVEV (reference sequence). As DNA, the CDR3 is TGTGCCAGCAGCGGGATCTCCATTGGCAAAAACATTCAGTACTTC. Translation gives CASSGISIGKNIQYF.

This clone was seen only once. The rearrangement joins TRBV10-3 to TRBJ1-1, with 7 bases that match TRBD1. The CDR3 extends over 12 amino acids. Looked up from germline, CDR1 is ENHRY and CDR2 is SYGVKD. J was trimmed by 7 bases and V by 6 bases; bases with no gene match: 5. As DNA, the CDR3 is TGTGCCATCAGCCGGGACAGAAGTGAAGCTTTCTTT. It encodes CAISRDRSEAFF.

The rearrangement links TRBV5-1 to TRBJ2-3, with 7 positions matching TRBD2. The germline CDR1 and CDR2 sequences are SGHRS and YFSETQ. V was clipped by 4 bases and J by 0 bases; unmatched bases: 8. The CDR3 has 16 residues. CDR3 nucleotide sequence: TGCGCCAGCAGCATCGGGGGGAGCACCAGCACAGATACGCAGTATTTT. Translating gives CASSIGGSTSTDTQYF.

This rearrangement joins TRBV28 to TRBJ1-1; 8 bases match TRBD1. CDR1 is MDHEN and CDR2 is SYDVKM in the germline V gene. The CDR3 consists of 15 residues. V was pared by 5 bases and J by 1 base, with 6 bases of the junction left unmatched. CDR3: CASSPTGAKNTEAFF. CDR3 coding DNA: TGTGCCAGCAGTCCGACAGGGGCCAAGAACACTGAAGCTTTCTTT.

J is TRBJ1-1 and V is TRBV6-5; tentatively, D is TRBD1 (6 bases). CDR3 length: 13 residues. The germline gives CDR1 MNHEY, CDR2 SVGAGI. Between the trimmed V and J ends, which lost 6 bases and 1 base, there was a span of 9 bases. The CDR3, as DNA: TGTGCCAGCAGGATGACAGGGAACACTGAAGCTTTCTTT. It codes for CASRMTGNTEAFF.

This sequence joins TRBV19 and TRBJ1-1; the match to TRBD1 covers 8 bases. CDR1 and CDR2 from the germline V gene are LNHDA and SQIVND (reference sequence). The CDR3 has 14 amino acids. Trimming removed 5 bases from V and 4 bases from J; junction bases left unmatched: 6. DNA of the CDR3: TGTGCCAGTAGTTTAGGACAGGGAGCCACTGAAGCTTTCTTT. Translating gives CASSLGQGATEAFF.

The V gene is TRBV9, the J gene TRBJ2-2, with 10 bases identical to TRBD1. This CDR3 comprises 18 residues. Trimming took 2 bases from V and 5 from J; bases not matched to a gene: 12. Germline V CDR1 and CDR2: SGDLS, YYNGEE. The CDR3, as DNA: TGTGCCAGCAGCGTTCTGCCGGGACAGGGGTCTCGTACCGGGGAGCTGTTTTTT. This translates into CASSVLPGQGSRTGELFF.

This sequence joins TRBV5-1 and TRBJ1-2, with 8 bases lining up with TRBD1. Germline trimming cut 2 bases from V and 8 bases from J; bases unmatched to any gene: 8. Germline V gene data show CDR1 as SGHRS and CDR2 as YFSETQ. The CDR3 has 14 residues. The CDR3 sequence is CASSLQGDKEGYTF. As DNA, the CDR3 is TGCGCCAGCAGCTTACAGGGGGATAAAGAGGGCTACACCTTC.

This clone was counted a single time. The chain has TRBV27 and TRBJ2-7, with D possibly TRBD1 on 6 matching bases. This CDR3 region has 13 residues. The V end was cut by 5 bases, the J end by 4 bases, with 12 bases between. Germline CDR1 and CDR2: MNHEY and SMNVEV (reference sequence). For the CDR3, the DNA is TGTGCCAGCAGTACCCCGGACAGATACGAGCAGTACTTC. This translates into CASSTPDRYEQYF.